One and the same sample provided the 14 T cell receptor beta chains below, sequenced in a study of identical twins. TCRdb re-analysed the 5' RACE reads in MiXCR, keeping a single row per CDR3 protein. The sample lists fewer than 250,000 distinct CDR3 sequences, approximately 7.3% occurring once. These data also formed part of another study, on yellow fever vaccine responses in identical twins.

The sample taken for sequencing was CD8+ T cells sorted from blood. The receptor set was obtained from a woman aged 18 to 35 in good health.

This clonotype was detected a few times. The genes are TRBV5-1 and TRBJ2-5; tentatively, D is TRBD2 (6 bases). V gave up 4 bases and J gave up 3 bases, with 16 bases separating them. From germline, CDR1 is SGHRS and CDR2 YFSETQ. The CDR3 loop spans 15 amino acids. For the CDR3, the DNA is TGCGCCAGCAGCCAAAGAATTGGCGGGGAAGAGACCCAGTACTTC. Encoded protein: CASSQRIGGEETQYF.

This clonotype was seen more than once but under ten times. The gene calls are TRBV7-9 and TRBJ2-5; either TRBD1 or TRBD2 may supply D (7 bases each). Trimming took 5 bases from V and 7 from J, leaving 14 bases between them. Germline V CDR1 and CDR2: SEHNR, FQNEAQ (reference sequence). The CDR3 is 13 amino acids. CDR3 nucleotide sequence: TGTGCCAGCAGCCCCGACAGGGAGGGGACCCAGTACTTC. Translated, it gives CASSPDREGTQYF.

The rearrangement uses TRBV5-1 and TRBJ2-7; the match to TRBD2 covers 8 bases. Trimming cost V 4 bases and J 7 bases; bases outside gene matches: 13. The CDR3 consists of 15 residues. The V gene's germline CDR1 is SGHRS and CDR2 YFSETQ. CDR3 residues: CASSPGGSGLLEQYF. CDR3 sequence (DNA): TGCGCCAGCAGCCCGGGGGGGTCAGGTCTTCTGGAGCAGTACTTC.

This clonotype has a handful of counts. The rearrangement uses TRBV6-1 and TRBJ2-2; 15 nucleotides line up with TRBD2. The CDR3 sequence is 19 residues long. From germline, CDR1 is MNHNS and CDR2 SASEGT. The J segment lost 3 bases and the V segment lost 4 bases, leaving 9 bases of the junction unmatched. DNA of the CDR3: TGTGCCAGCAGTGTGGGACTAGCGGGAGGTTCACCCGACACCGGGGAGCTGTTTTTT. Translated: CASSVGLAGGSPDTGELFF.

The rearrangement joins TRBV7-8 to TRBJ2-5, with D possibly TRBD2 on 6 matching bases. The V end lost 1 base, the J end lost 1 base, and 19 bases lay between the germline ends. CDR1 and CDR2 from the germline V gene are SGHVS and FQNEAQ. This CDR3 spans 18 amino acids. The CDR3 sequence is CASSLVVWEAGLQETQYF. CDR3 nucleotide sequence: TGTGCCAGCAGCTTAGTGGTGTGGGAAGCGGGCCTCCAAGAGACCCAGTACTTC.

This clonotype was seen ten or more times. The chain recombines TRBV5-1 with TRBJ2-5, with 7 nucleotides matching TRBD2. There are 15 residues in the CDR3. V was clipped by 2 bases and J by 1 base; unmatched bases: 5. Germline assignment: CDR1 SGHRS and CDR2 YFSETQ. CDR3 coding DNA: TGCGCCAGCAGCTTAGTCCTAGCGGTCCAAGAGACCCAGTACTTC. Protein sequence: CASSLVLAVQETQYF.

This clonotype was found a few times. The chain employs TRBV7-7 and TRBJ2-3; 10 bases are a match to TRBD2. Per germline, CDR1 SSHAT and CDR2 FNYEAQ (reference sequence). Trimming cost V 4 bases and J 5 bases; bases outside gene matches: 6. This CDR3 comprises 15 residues. The CDR3 region has the DNA TGTGCCAGCAGCTCCAGCGGGGGGGCCGGAGATACGCAGTATTTT. It translates to CASSSSGGAGDTQYF.

The rearrangement uses TRBV4-1 and TRBJ2-7; 9 bases are a match to TRBD1. Germline V gives CDR1 MGHRA, CDR2 YSYEKL. V lost 1 base to trimming and J lost 5 bases; unmatched junction nucleotides: 6. This CDR3 contains 15 residues. CDR3 in amino acids: CASSQGGQGGDEQYF. In DNA, the CDR3 is TGCGCCAGCAGCCAAGGGGGACAGGGCGGGGACGAGCAGTACTTC.

This chain links TRBV7-9 with TRBJ2-2; 7 nucleotides match TRBD1. Per germline, CDR1 SEHNR and CDR2 FQNEAQ (reference sequence). This CDR3 has 14 residues. V was pared by 7 bases and J by 0 bases, with 2 bases of the junction left unmatched. The CDR3 nucleotides are TGTGCCAGCAACGACAGGGCGAACACCGGGGAGCTGTTTTTT. Its translation is CASNDRANTGELFF.

The chain links TRBV4-1 to TRBJ2-7; D remains unclear. Trimming cost V 5 bases and J 1 base, with 9 bases left between them. This CDR3 has 13 amino acids. The germline gives CDR1 MGHRA, CDR2 YSYEKL. The CDR3 coding sequence is TGCGCCAGCAGCGGGCCTCCTTCCTACGAGCAGTACTTC. It encodes CASSGPPSYEQYF.

Comments on this clonotype: Mismatch with germline at one junction end may stem from a read error. The rearrangement joins TRBV20-1 to TRBJ2-2; tentatively, D is TRBD2 (6 bases). The CDR3 runs 17 residues. The germline CDR1 and CDR2 sequences are DFQATT and SNEGSKA (reference sequence). CDR3 amino acids: CCATPRASATNTGELFF. The CDR3 DNA follows: TGCTGTGCTACCCCTCGGGCTAGCGCCACGAACACCGGGGAGCTGTTTTTT.

Many counts were recorded for this clonotype. This chain uses TRBV5-1 with TRBJ1-1; TRBD1 is a possible D gene (5 bases). Deletions cut 6 bases from V and 6 bases from J, with 18 bases between. The CDR3 length is 14 residues. The germline V gene has CDR1 SGHRS and CDR2 YFSETQ. In DNA, the CDR3 is TGCGCCAGCACCCAACCCGGGGGTGGGTCTGAAGCTTTCTTT. Translating it yields CASTQPGGGSEAFF.

This clonotype was found many times. V usage is TRBV5-1 and J usage is TRBJ2-1, with 12 bases that match TRBD2. The CDR3 loop spans 17 amino acids. Germline values: CDR1 SGHRS, CDR2 YFSETQ. J gave up 4 bases and V 0 bases, and 5 bases lay outside the gene matches. CDR3 protein: CASSLGTSGIRYNEQFF. As DNA, the CDR3 is TGCGCCAGCAGCTTGGGGACTAGCGGGATCCGGTACAATGAGCAGTTCTTC.

The rearrangement links TRBV7-8 to TRBJ2-5; D may be TRBD1 (6 bases). Germline V gene data show CDR1 as SGHVS and CDR2 as FQNEAQ. The CDR3 spans 16 residues. V dropped 1 base and J dropped 5 bases, with 17 bases sitting between them. DNA of the CDR3: TGTGCCAGCAGCTTAGGCAGGATGGGGGCTTGGGAGACCCAGTACTTC. Its translation is CASSLGRMGAWETQYF.